The rows below give T cell receptor beta chains drawn from one sample of a study of T cell responses to AZD1222 COVID-19 vaccine. Produced via immunoSEQ multiplex PCR; TCRdb's table is partial and in-frame only. The repertoire holds 90,000 to 130,000 clones, about 87% seen once, with 1.6% in the top ten. The source material was peripheral blood, sampled on day 0 of AZD1222 vaccination. The receptors were sampled from an adult in good health. CDR3s include the opening cysteine and the closing phenylalanine or tryptophan. The D gene is left open where the match is weak. Expanded clones are given a class, and other clones once, few, many or no size at all.

J gene	V gene	clone size	D gene	CDR3 DNA	CDR3 protein
TRBJ2-7	TRBV9	few	TRBD2	TGTGCCAGCAGCGTAGGAACTAGCGGGAGGCGCGTCGGGTACGAGCAGTACTTC	CASSVGTSGRRVGYEQYF
TRBJ1-4	TRBV6-6	-	-	TGTGCCAGCAGTCAGGTCAGGGTGGACGAAAAACTGTTTTTT	CASSQVRVDEKLFF
TRBJ1-1	TRBV6-5	-	-	TGTGCCAGCAGTTACGGGGGGCTGCACACTGAAGCTTTCTTT	CASSYGGLHTEAFF
TRBJ1-3	TRBV7-8	once	-	TGTGCCAGCAGCTTAGGCTCGGGGGTTGGAAACACCATATATTTT	CASSLGSGVGNTIYF
TRBJ1-6	TRBV6-5	-	-	TGTGCCAGCAGGGGGCGTTGGGCCGGTTCACCCCTCCACTTT	CASRGRWAGSPLHF
TRBJ1-1	TRBV7-6	-	-	TGTGCCAGCAGCCCCTCAGGATTGGGTCGCACTGAAGCTTTCTTT	CASSPSGLGRTEAFF
TRBJ1-1	TRBV5-1	-	-	TGCGCCAGCAGCTCCTGGACCGGACCGAACACTGAAGCTTTCTTT	CASSSWTGPNTEAFF
TRBJ1-4	TRBV10-3	-	TRBD1	TGTGCCATCAGTGAGGGAACCCTGACAGGGGGTAATGAAAAACTGTTTTTT	CAISEGTLTGGNEKLFF
TRBJ1-6	TRBV5-1	-	-	TGCGCCAGCAGCTTGGCCGGGGCCGTTAATTCACCCCTCCACTTT	CASSLAGAVNSPLHF
TRBJ2-7	TRBV30	-	-	TGTGCCTGGAGTGAAACAGGCTTAAGCTCCTACGAGCAGTACTTC	CAWSETGLSSYEQYF
TRBJ1-5	TRBV5-1	-	TRBD1	TGCGCCAGCAGCCAGGGGGTCGGGGTCAATCAGCCCCAGCATTTT	CASSQGVGVNQPQHF
TRBJ1-6	TRBV2	-	-	TGTGCCAGCAGTGTAAACAGCAACTATAATTCACCCCTCCACTTT	CASSVNSNYNSPLHF
TRBJ2-1	TRBV12-5	-	-	TGTGCTAGTGGCACGAGCGGCTCGGATATATCGGGGCAGTTCTTC	CASGTSGSDISGQFF